The 2 T cell receptor beta chains reported below all come from one sample, sequenced in a study of OX40 agonist ivuxolimab in advanced cancers. This table comes from immunoSEQ multiplex PCR, and its TCRdb copy is limited to in-frame clones, with some not included. In the table there are roughly 19,000 clones, 83% of which are singletons. Material: CD4+ or CD8+ T cells sorted from blood, obtained in a trial of the OX40 agonist ivuxolimab. The receptors were sampled from an adult with an advanced solid tumor such as melanoma, head and neck, liver or kidney cancer.

The genes are TRBV18 and TRBJ2-1; TRBD2 matches 7 bases. From germline, CDR1 is KGHSH and CDR2 LQKENI. This CDR3 spans 14 amino acids. V dropped 3 bases and J dropped 1; count of bases not matched to a gene: 0. CDR3: CASSPGRSYNEQFF. The CDR3 nucleotides read TGTGCCAGCTCACCCGGGAGGTCCTACAATGAGCAGTTCTTC.

The rearrangement uses TRBV10-1 and TRBJ1-3; D is unresolved. V gave up 7 bases and J gave up 0 bases, with 10 bases separating them. The CDR3 runs 14 residues. CDR1 and CDR2 from the germline V gene are WNHNN and SYGVQD (reference sequence). The CDR3 bases are TGCGCCAGCATTAACACCTCCTCTGGAAACACCATATATTTT. This translates into CASINTSSGNTIYF.